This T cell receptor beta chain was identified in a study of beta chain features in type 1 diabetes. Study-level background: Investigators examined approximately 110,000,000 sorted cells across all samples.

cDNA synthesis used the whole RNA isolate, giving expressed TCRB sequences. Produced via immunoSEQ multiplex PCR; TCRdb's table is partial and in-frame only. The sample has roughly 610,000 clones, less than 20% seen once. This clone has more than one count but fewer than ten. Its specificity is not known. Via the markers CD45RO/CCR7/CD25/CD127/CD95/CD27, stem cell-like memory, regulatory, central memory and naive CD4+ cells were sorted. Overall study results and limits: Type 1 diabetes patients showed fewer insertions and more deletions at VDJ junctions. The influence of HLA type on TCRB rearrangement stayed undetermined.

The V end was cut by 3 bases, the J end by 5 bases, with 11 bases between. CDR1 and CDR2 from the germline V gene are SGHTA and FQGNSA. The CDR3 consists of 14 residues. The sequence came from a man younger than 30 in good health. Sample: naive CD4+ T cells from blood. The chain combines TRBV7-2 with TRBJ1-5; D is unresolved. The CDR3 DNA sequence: TGTGCCAGCAGCTTTATGCAGACCGATCAGCCCCAGCATTTT. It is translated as CASSFMQTDQPQHF.